Detailed here is one TCR beta chain. Its specificity is unknown. MiXCR, applied by TCRdb to the multiplex PCR reads, yields one record per CDR3 protein. The repertoire holds about 22,000 distinct CDR3 sequences, with roughly 41% as singletons. The sample is drawn from a study of breast tumors, draining lymph nodes, adjacent tissues. The study, taken as a whole, reports: That most tumor T cells come from lymph nodes remained unproven. The data were judged consistent with most tumor T cells coming from lymph node and expanding in tumor. Tumors had less TCR diversity than lymph nodes, more than nontumor tissue.

The germline V gene has CDR1 LNHNV and CDR2 YYDKDF (reference sequence). V lost 3 bases to trimming and J lost 4 bases, with 18 bases between them. CDR3 length: 16 residues. This chain links TRBV15 with TRBJ2-5, with D perhaps TRBD2 (5 bases). This TCR was sampled from a female donor with breast cancer. Some clones in this sample may be carry-over from other donors' samples. The sequencing input was breast tumor tissue. The CDR3 is CATSRKTREARETQYF. Here the CDR3 DNA reads TGTGCCACCAGCAGGAAGACACGGGAAGCAAGAGAGACCCAGTACTTC.